This TCR beta chain was sequenced during a study of identical twins. TCRdb itself ran the 5' RACE reads through MiXCR, one entry per CDR3 protein. The table has approximately 500,000 distinct CDR3 sequences, around 24% seen once; the top ten hold about 2.7%. The CDR3 consists of 12 residues. CDR1 is SQVTM, CDR2 ANQGSEA, per germline. V was shortened by 3 bases and J by 2 bases, with 7 bases between the two germline ends. This sample also appeared in a second study, on T cells expressing NK-cell markers.

The chain links TRBV29-1 to TRBJ1-2; no clear D gene. The clonotype originates from a young woman in good health. Sequencing used CD4+ T cells sorted from blood. The CDR3 DNA follows: TGCAGCGTTGAGATGGAGAACTATGGCTACACCTTC. This encodes CSVEMENYGYTF.